Each of the 28 T cell receptor beta chains below was sequenced from the same sample in a study of tumor and adjacent non-tumor tissue in lung cancer. TCRbeta libraries were built with three rounds of nested PCR, modified from ARM-PCR. TCRdb processed the multiplex PCR reads anew with MiXCR; each CDR3 protein has one entry. The profile covers 75,000 to 95,000 distinct CDR3 sequences, with roughly three quarters appearing a single time and 21% taken by the ten largest. The template was RNA from unsorted bulk tissue. Distant lung tissue was collected more than 3 cm away from the tumor edge. The sequenced material came from distant non-tumor lung tissue. Receptor source: a woman aged 45-59 years with non-small cell lung cancer.

Points on this clonotype: The CDR3 end shows no conserved phenylalanine or tryptophan, and so a read error is likely. The chain couples TRBV28 to TRBJ2-7, with 11 nucleotides matching TRBD2. The CDR3 has 15 amino acids. In germline, CDR1 is MDHEN, CDR2 SYDVKM. Trimming at V came to 3 bases and at J to 4 bases, leaving 5 bases not matched to a gene. The CDR3 DNA reads TGTGCCAGCAGTTTCTTCGGGACTAGCGGATACGAGCAGTACTTA. Protein product: CASSFFGTSGYEQYL.

This chain uses TRBV5-1 with TRBJ2-7; 7 bases match TRBD1. CDR1 is SGHRS and CDR2 is YFSETQ in the germline V gene. The CDR3 loop spans 15 amino acids. J gave up 2 bases and V 4 bases, and 9 bases lay outside the gene matches. CDR3 DNA: TGCGCCAGCAGCACCGGACAGGAAGGGACCTACGAGCAGTACTTC. This translates into CASSTGQEGTYEQYF.

In its sample, this clonotype was seen a few times. An end of the junction differs from the germline gene, which may be a read error. The chain carries TRBV11-2 and TRBJ2-5; either TRBD1 or TRBD2 may fit D (6 bases each). CDR1 is SGHAT and CDR2 is FQNNGV in the germline V gene. The CDR3 has 14 residues. CDR3 protein: CASSLPGDSEIQYF. CDR3 bases: TGTGCCAGCAGCTTGCCAGGGGACTCGGAGATCCAGTACTTC.

V and J are TRBV6-5 and TRBJ2-1; maybe TRBD2 (6 bases). Germline values: CDR1 MNHEY, CDR2 SVGAGI. The CDR3 is 16 residues long. V gave up 5 bases and J gave up 9 bases, with 23 bases separating them. Here the CDR3 reads CASSIIGSKPYCEQFF. As DNA, the CDR3 is TGTGCCAGCAGTATTATCGGGAGTAAGCCCTACTGTGAGCAGTTCTTC.

At least ten counts were recorded for this clonotype. The V call is TRBV20-1, the J call TRBJ2-3; TRBD2 matches 10 bases. The CDR3 sequence is 15 residues long. With V trimmed by 1 base and J by 1 base, 2 bases remained unmatched. From germline, CDR1 is DFQATT and CDR2 SNEGSKA (reference sequence). Here the CDR3 DNA reads TGCAGTGCTAGAGCCCTAGCGGGGGGCACAGATACGCAGTATTTT. It yields the protein CSARALAGGTDTQYF.

V gene TRBV6-2 or TRBV6-3 combines with J gene TRBJ2-7; D is perhaps TRBD2 (6 bases). The CDR3 runs 13 residues. Trimming removed 10 bases from V and 1 base from J, with 14 bases in between. Germline values: CDR1 MNHEY, CDR2 SVGEGT. CDR3 in amino acids: CAMSQRVSYEQYF. CDR3 nucleotide sequence: TGTGCCATGAGCCAGCGGGTTTCCTACGAGCAGTACTTC.

On this clonotype itself: Compared with germline, one end of the junction differs, possibly owing to a read error. This chain joins TRBV11-2 and TRBJ2-7, with TRBD1 as a possible D gene (5 bases). The CDR3 totals 14 residues. CDR1 and CDR2 from the germline V gene are SGHAT and FQNNGV. As DNA, the CDR3 is TGTGCCAGCTGCCTGACGGACACTGCCCACGATCAGTACTTC. It yields the protein CASCLTDTAHDQYF.

Remarks on this clonotype: An end of the junction differs from the germline gene, which may be a read error. The V call is TRBV24-1, the J call TRBJ2-1; weak D call: TRBD2 (6 bases). The CDR3 has 16 residues. Germline CDR1 reads KGHDR; CDR2 reads SFDVKD. CDR3 sequence (DNA): TGTGCCACCAATGATTTGAGGACTAACGGTACGAATGAGCGGTTCTTC. It translates to CATNDLRTNGTNERFF.

With regard to this clonotype: One junction end does not reproduce the germline sequence, and a read error may be involved. The rearrangement links TRBV6-1 to TRBJ2-2, with 11 bases identical to TRBD2. The CDR3 totals 17 residues. Germline lookup yields CDR1 MNHNS and CDR2 SASEGT. The CDR3 loop reads CVSGFKTSGIGGGELFF. In DNA, the CDR3 is TGTGTCAGCGGATTTAAGACTAGCGGGATCGGTGGCGGGGAGCTGTTTTTT.

This chain uses TRBV10-2 with TRBJ2-1, with D possibly TRBD2 on 7 matching bases. Germline V gene lookup returns CDR1 WSHSY and CDR2 SAAADI. Trimming removed 0 bases at V and 7 bases at J, with 13 bases between. The CDR3 has 15 residues. CDR3 region: CASSESEGEGNEQFF. For the CDR3, the DNA is TGCGCCAGCAGTGAGTCGGAGGGGGAGGGTAATGAGCAGTTCTTC.

On this clonotype itself: This CDR3 is missing its conserved last phenylalanine or tryptophan, likely due to a read error. The chain has TRBV4-1 and TRBJ2-5; no clear D gene. This CDR3 has 12 residues. Trimming removed 1 base at V and 4 bases at J, with 4 bases between. Looked up from germline, CDR1 is MGHRA and CDR2 is YSYEKL. CDR3 bases: TGCGCCAGCAGCCAAGGCGGAGAGACCCAGTACTCC. Its translation is CASSQGGETQYS.

The rearrangement uses TRBV6-5 and TRBJ2-6; D ambiguous. Germline values: CDR1 MNHEY, CDR2 SVGAGI. This CDR3 spans 12 amino acids. Trimming shortened V by 9 bases and J by 3 bases, and 6 bases separated the two germline ends. This chain's CDR3 is CASGYGANVLTF. The CDR3 region has the DNA TGTGCCAGTGGTTATGGGGCCAACGTCCTGACTTTC.

Details on this clonotype: A read error may produce the germline difference seen at one junction end. The chain joins TRBV6-5 to TRBJ1-2; 8 nucleotides match TRBD1. The germline V gene has CDR1 MNHEY and CDR2 SVGAGI. CDR3 length: 14 amino acids. CDR3 in amino acids: CASTFRTGIYGYIF. The CDR3 nucleotides are TGTGCCAGCACCTTCCGGACAGGGATCTATGGCTACATCTTC.

With regard to this clonotype: Since no conserved phenylalanine or tryptophan closes the CDR3, a read error is the likely cause. The rearrangement uses TRBV6-2 or TRBV6-3 and TRBJ2-2; D unclear. This CDR3 spans 17 amino acids. The germline V gene encodes CDR1 MNHEY and CDR2 SVGEGT. The CDR3: CASSYQPGYANTGELFS. The CDR3 bases are TGTGCCAGCAGTTACCAGCCAGGATATGCGAACACGGGGGAGCTGTTTTCT.

This clonotype was counted between two and nine times. One junction end disagrees with the germline gene, perhaps due to a read error. The V and J genes are TRBV6-1 and TRBJ2-7; no definite D call. CDR1 and CDR2 (germline): MNHNS, SASEGT. The CDR3 extends over 16 amino acids. Here the CDR3 DNA reads TGTGCCAACAGAGAAAATCCCCGTGCCCACCCCTACGAACAGTACTTC. Its protein product is CANRENPRAHPYEQYF.

The chain has TRBV6-5 and TRBJ2-7; D not certain. Trimming removed 11 bases from V and 4 bases from J, with 12 bases in between. The CDR3 length is 11 residues. CDR1 and CDR2 from the germline V gene are MNHEY and SVGAGI. The CDR3 nucleotides are TGTGCCGGCAATACCACTTACGAGCAGTACTTC. Amino acids: CAGNTTYEQYF.

Concerning this clonotype itself: Germline and junction disagree at one end, which may indicate a read error. J is TRBJ2-5 and V is TRBV5-4; D possibly corresponds to TRBD2 (6 bases). The CDR3 extends over 16 amino acids. Germline V gene data show CDR1 as SGHNT and CDR2 as YYREEE (reference sequence). The CDR3 DNA reads TGTGCTAGCAGCCCATTACCCCTCGGAGGGCTGGAGACCCAGTACTTC. It translates to CASSPLPLGGLETQYF.

To note about this clonotype: A much larger clone is a single base away; this may be a read error. The chain is built from TRBV2 and TRBJ2-3; D gene uncertain. This CDR3 has 15 amino acids. Germline CDR1 reads SNHLY; CDR2 reads FYNNEI. The germline V and J ends were trimmed by 3 bases and 2 bases, with 12 bases remaining between them. The CDR3, as DNA: TGTGCCAGCAGTGACCCCCCTTGCGACACAGATACGCAGTATTTT. It translates to CASSDPPCDTDTQYF.

This clonotype was found many times. This clone may be a read error of a much larger clone one base away. The chain uses TRBV6-2 or TRBV6-3 and TRBJ2-7, with TRBD1 as a possible D gene (6 bases). V lost 11 bases, J lost 1 base, and 36 bases lay in between. Germline V gene sequence: CDR1 MNHEY, CDR2 SVGEGT. This CDR3 is 20 amino acids long. This CDR3 reads CACTSPQIPGTRRRSYEQYF. The CDR3 coding sequence is TGTGCCTGCACCTCCCCACAGATCCCGGGGACACGGCGGCGATCCTACGAGCAGTACTTC.

In this sample, this clonotype turned up many times. The chain employs TRBV28 and TRBJ1-5; perhaps TRBD1 as D (6 bases). V dropped 5 bases and J dropped 6 bases, with 17 bases sitting between them. Germline CDR1 reads MDHEN; CDR2 reads SYDVKM. This CDR3 has 15 amino acids. The CDR3 region has the DNA TGTGCCAGCAGTCCTCCCTGGGGGGGGCGTCAGCCCCAGCATTTT. Its translation: CASSPPWGGRQPQHF.

This clonotype was seen once. The rearrangement links TRBV29-1 to TRBJ2-3, with 7 bases fitting TRBD1. This CDR3 has 15 amino acids. Germline V gene sequence: CDR1 SQVTM, CDR2 ANQGSEA. The CDR3 loop reads CSIEIRDRGRDTQYF. For the CDR3, the DNA is TGCAGTATAGAAATCCGGGATAGGGGGCGGGATACGCAGTATTTT.

In its sample, this clonotype was seen once. This likely comes from a read error, as the CDR3 has no conserved phenylalanine or tryptophan at its end. The DNA is omitted, as the CDR3 cannot be located on it reliably, and the CDR3 follows TCRdb's listing. V usage is TRBV18 and J usage is TRBJ1-1. Germline lookup yields CDR1 KGHSH and CDR2 LQKENI. Ends included, the CDR3 has 14 residues. CDR3 sequence reads: CASSRQGEGTESFI.

Of note for this clonotype: At one end the junction does not follow the germline gene, possibly because of a read error. This chain links TRBV10-2 with TRBJ2-7; D perhaps matches TRBD2 (5 bases). The CDR3 has 14 amino acids. The V gene's germline CDR1 is WSHSY and CDR2 SAAADI. CDR3 DNA sequence: TGCGCCAGCAGCGGGGAGCTTTTCTCCTACGGGCAGTACTTC. Translated, it gives CASSGELFSYGQYF.

As concerns this clonotype: Compared with germline, one end of the junction differs, possibly owing to a read error. The chain combines TRBV6-6 with TRBJ2-3; no definite D call. Germline V gene data show CDR1 as MNHNY and CDR2 as SVGAGI (reference sequence). The CDR3 runs to 11 residues. CDR3 amino acids: CTSEIGNTQYF. CDR3 DNA: TGTACCAGCGAGATTGGAAATACGCAGTATTTT.

Worth noting for this clonotype: The junction and the germline gene differ at one end; a read error may be behind it. The chain recombines TRBV12-3 or TRBV12-4 with TRBJ2-1; D not resolved. The CDR3 is made up of 13 amino acids. The CDR3 region has the DNA TGTGCCAGCAGTTTTCGGCTATCCGATGAGCAGTTGTTC. Amino acids: CASSFRLSDEQLF.

Comment on this clonotype: A read error is possible here, since a much larger clone lies one base away. The chain employs TRBV5-6 and TRBJ1-4; D is perhaps TRBD1 (6 bases). Germline CDR1 and CDR2: SGHDT and YYEEEE. The CDR3 contains 15 residues. Deletions cut 4 bases from V and 5 bases from J, with 15 bases between. The CDR3 loop reads CASSIGQTPNEKLFF. The CDR3, as DNA: TGTGCCAGCAGCATCGGACAGACACCAAATGAAAAACTGTTTTTT.

V and J are TRBV24-1 and TRBJ2-3; possibly TRBD1 for D (6 bases). CDR3 length: 15 residues. Trimming pared 3 bases from V and 3 bases from J, leaving 12 bases between. Germline-derived CDR1 and CDR2 are KGHDR and SFDVKD. DNA of the CDR3: TGTGCCACCAGTGATCCAGGGGTAAGAACAGATACGCAGTATTTT. Amino acid sequence: CATSDPGVRTDTQYF.

This clonotype has a handful of counts. This chain connects TRBV6-5 to TRBJ2-7; 8 nucleotides line up with TRBD2. V dropped 8 bases and J dropped 2; count of bases not matched to a gene: 8. Germline V lookup: CDR1 MNHEY, CDR2 SVGAGI. This CDR3 comprises 14 residues. The chain's CDR3 is CASGPREGAYEQYF. DNA of the CDR3: TGTGCCAGCGGACCCCGGGAGGGTGCCTACGAGCAGTACTTC.